These 29 T cell receptor beta chains came from one sample sequenced in a study of chemoradiotherapy in HPV16-positive cancers. Sequenced by immunoSEQ multiplex PCR; TCRdb stores in-frame clones only, minus some. The top ten clones hold over 9% of a sample with fewer than 6,500 clones, roughly 82% of them seen once. Sequenced material: tumor tissue, taken from a patient who underwent chemoradiotherapy. The receptors shown here come from a human donor with HPV-associated anogenital cancer.

This clone was counted once. V and J are TRBV15 and TRBJ2-5; 11 bases are a match to TRBD2. The CDR3 consists of 17 residues. V dropped 0 bases and J dropped 3; count of bases not matched to a gene: 6. CDR1 and CDR2 from the germline V gene are LNHNV and YYDKDF (reference sequence). CDR3 nucleotides: TGTGCCACCAGCAGAGATGGAGTAGCGGGGGGGAAAGAGACCCAGTACTTC. This translates into CATSRDGVAGGKETQYF.

This clone came up a few times. The gene calls are TRBV6-1 and TRBJ2-5; 7 positions agree with TRBD1. The CDR3 consists of 14 residues. With 2 bases clipped from V and 2 bases from J, the junction kept 2 bases outside the gene matches. Germline lookup yields CDR1 MNHNS and CDR2 SASEGT. The CDR3: CASSEWDRQETQYF. The CDR3 nucleotides read TGTGCCAGCAGTGAATGGGACAGACAAGAGACCCAGTACTTC.

The genes are TRBV18 and TRBJ2-1; D is ambiguous. Trimming stripped 0 bases from V and 7 bases from J, with 4 bases between. The CDR3 contains 12 residues. Germline V gives CDR1 KGHSH, CDR2 LQKENI. CDR3: CASSPPLNEQFF. DNA for the CDR3: TGTGCCAGCTCACCACCCCTGAATGAGCAGTTCTTC.

This clone was recorded only once. The V gene is TRBV7-6, the J gene TRBJ2-1; 10 positions match TRBD2. The trim removed 6 bases at V and 7 bases at J, leaving 12 bases unmatched. Germline V gives CDR1 SGHVS, CDR2 FNYEAQ. This CDR3 spans 16 amino acids. CDR3 bases: TGTGCCAGCAGGTCAACGTCTAGCGGGGGTTGGAATGAGCAGTTCTTC. Its translation: CASRSTSSGGWNEQFF.

The chain couples TRBV5-4 to TRBJ2-2, with D perhaps given as TRBD1 or TRBD2 (5 bases each). Per germline, CDR1 SGHNT and CDR2 YYREEE (reference sequence). V was shortened by 0 bases and J by 0 bases, with 12 bases between the two germline ends. CDR3 length equals 17 residues. The CDR3 reads CASSLGGTRSNTGELFF. In DNA, the CDR3 is TGTGCCAGCAGCTTGGGGGGGACGAGGTCGAACACCGGGGAGCTGTTTTTT.

V is TRBV5-5 and J is TRBJ2-3; TRBD1 might be the D (6 bases). The CDR3 contains 15 residues. Germline lookup yields CDR1 SGHKS and CDR2 YYEKEE (reference sequence). V dropped 2 bases and J dropped 2 bases, with 12 bases sitting between them. The CDR3 region has the DNA TGTGCCAGCAGCTTATCAGGGGCGCTCACAGATACGCAGTATTTT. This sequence encodes CASSLSGALTDTQYF.

The V and J genes are TRBV10-3 and TRBJ1-1, with TRBD1 matching 7 bases. In germline, CDR1 is ENHRY, CDR2 SYGVKD. V dropped 6 bases and J dropped 3; count of bases not matched to a gene: 10. CDR3 length: 15 amino acids. The CDR3 region is CAISRNKGADTEAFF. The CDR3 coding sequence is TGTGCCATCAGCCGAAACAAGGGGGCGGACACTGAAGCTTTCTTT.

The chain is built from TRBV2 and TRBJ1-2, with unresolved D. Trimming shortened V by 0 bases and J by 0 bases, and 8 bases separated the two germline ends. From germline, CDR1 is SNHLY and CDR2 FYNNEI. The CDR3 consists of 15 residues. The CDR3 sequence is CASSEAAFSNYGYTF. The CDR3 DNA is TGTGCCAGCAGTGAAGCGGCATTCTCTAACTATGGCTACACCTTC.

V and J are TRBV7-2 and TRBJ1-3, with D unclear. The germline CDR1 and CDR2 sequences are SGHTA and FQGNSA. The CDR3 is 15 residues long. V was cut by 5 bases and J by 0 bases, with 11 bases left in between. The CDR3 loop is CASSPAPPSGNTIYF. The CDR3 DNA reads TGTGCCAGCAGCCCTGCGCCACCCTCTGGAAACACCATATATTTT. The whole variable domain, remainder taken from reference TRBV7-2 and TRBJ1-3, is GAGVSQSPSNKVTEKGKDVELRCDPISGHTALYWYRQSLGQGLEFLIYFQGNSAPDKSGLPSDRFSAERTGGSVSTLTIQRTQQEDSAVYLCASSPAPPSGNTIYFGEGSWLTVV.

The chain recombines TRBV14 with TRBJ2-3, with D possibly being TRBD1 (6 bases). CDR3 length: 15 amino acids. V was clipped by 3 bases and J by 5 bases, with 15 bases between them. From germline, CDR1 is SGHDN and CDR2 FVKESK. CDR3 coding DNA: TGTGCCAGCAGCCAGGGGGCCTCCTACCTAGATACGCAGTATTTT. Amino acids: CASSQGASYLDTQYF.

This sequence joins TRBV11-2 and TRBJ2-7; possibly TRBD1 or TRBD2 for D (6 bases each). The ends were cut back, 1 base at V and 3 bases at J, with 13 bases in the middle. In germline, CDR1 is SGHAT, CDR2 FQNNGV. The CDR3 has 15 amino acids. CDR3 protein: CASSLAGAKLYEQYF. The DNA for the CDR3 is TGTGCCAGCAGCTTAGCGGGGGCCAAGCTCTACGAGCAGTACTTC.

The chain recombines TRBV2 with TRBJ2-6; D gene uncertain. The V end lost 0 bases, the J end lost 0 bases, and 15 bases lay between the germline ends. The CDR3 has 19 amino acids. CDR1 is SNHLY, CDR2 FYNNEI, per germline. CDR3 sequence: CASSEAPSRTLSGANVLTF. CDR3 nucleotides: TGTGCCAGCAGTGAAGCGCCGAGCAGGACCCTCTCTGGGGCCAACGTCCTGACTTTC.

The J gene is TRBJ1-6, the V gene TRBV4-2; D is unresolved. Trimming stripped 1 base from V and 0 bases from J, with 7 bases between. The CDR3 sequence is 16 residues long. Germline V gene lookup returns CDR1 LGHNA and CDR2 YNFKEQ. This chain's CDR3 is CASSQVWSSYNSPLHF. The CDR3 DNA reads as TGTGCCAGCAGCCAAGTTTGGAGCTCCTATAATTCACCCCTCCACTTT.

This clone was picked up a small number of times. The chain's CDR3 is CASSSRTGTDTQYF. The CDR3 DNA reads TGTGCCAGCAGCTCGCGCACAGGGACGGATACGCAGTATTTT. The V gene is TRBV11-2, the J gene TRBJ2-3, with TRBD1 as a possible D gene (6 bases). The CDR3 runs to 14 residues. Trimming removed 4 bases at V and 6 bases at J, with 14 bases between. CDR1 is SGHAT, CDR2 FQNNGV, per germline.

In the case of this clone: One end of the junction is discordant with germline, which a read error may explain. Other DNA sequences of this sample code for an identical CDR3. The rearrangement links TRBV7-9 to TRBJ2-6; the D gene is possibly TRBD1 (6 bases). This CDR3 has 19 amino acids. The V gene's germline CDR1 is SEHNR and CDR2 FQNEAQ (reference sequence). Here the CDR3 reads CASSSGTLKIVSGANVLTF. In DNA form, the CDR3 reads TGTGCCAGCAGTTCCGGGACACTCAAAATTGTCTCTGGAGCCAACGTCCTGACTTTC.

To note about this clone: This same CDR3 is encoded by further DNA sequences in the sample. The rearrangement joins TRBV7-2 to TRBJ1-2; 7 nucleotides match TRBD1. The CDR3 covers 12 residues. Germline loops: CDR1 SGHTA, CDR2 FQGNSA. V gave up 4 bases and J gave up 13 bases; unmatched junction bases: 9. The CDR3 region has the DNA TGTGCCAGCAGCTCAACGGGACAGCTTGTCACCTTC. Protein product: CASSSTGQLVTF.

The chain uses TRBV10-3 and TRBJ2-7; TRBD2 aligns across 7 bases. Germline assignment: CDR1 ENHRY and CDR2 SYGVKD. Trimming cost V 4 bases and J 3 bases; bases outside gene matches: 3. The CDR3 covers 13 residues. The CDR3, as DNA: TGTGCCATCAGTGCCGGGGGGAGCTACGAGCAGTACTTC. It is translated as CAISAGGSYEQYF.

J is TRBJ1-1 and V is TRBV6-5; perhaps TRBD1 as D (6 bases). This CDR3 has 16 residues. With 0 bases removed from V and 1 base from J, the gap between germline ends came to 12 bases. From germline, CDR1 is MNHEY and CDR2 SVGAGI. For the CDR3, the DNA is TGTGCCAGCAGTTACTCTAGTTCAGGGGCGAACACTGAAGCTTTCTTT. This sequence encodes CASSYSSSGANTEAFF.

V gene TRBV14 combines with J gene TRBJ2-7; 8 nucleotides line up with TRBD1. After removal of 6 bases from V and 7 bases from J, the junction contained 14 bases not matched to a gene. Germline CDR1 SGHDN, CDR2 FVKESK. This CDR3 spans 15 amino acids. Here the CDR3 DNA reads TGTGCCAGCAGTCCGACAGGGGCGCCAACGGGGGAGCAGTACTTC. Its translation: CASSPTGAPTGEQYF.

This clone was recorded once. This chain links TRBV2 with TRBJ2-4; TRBD1 matches at 7 bases. The V and J ends lost 5 bases and 7 bases, in that order; junction bases with no gene match: 8. The germline gives CDR1 SNHLY, CDR2 FYNNEI. The CDR3 has 14 residues. CDR3 sequence reads: CASSKGQLNNIQYF. As DNA, the CDR3 is TGTGCCAGCAGTAAGGGACAGCTCAATAACATTCAGTACTTC.

V usage is TRBV7-8 and J usage is TRBJ2-7; 7 positions agree with TRBD1. This CDR3 contains 14 residues. Trimming cost V 5 bases and J 3 bases; bases outside gene matches: 7. Looked up from germline, CDR1 is SGHVS and CDR2 is FQNEAQ. As DNA, the CDR3 is TGTGCCAGCAGCGCGGACAGGAACAACTACGAGCAGTACTTC. It is translated as CASSADRNNYEQYF.

The genes are TRBV11-2 and TRBJ1-5; the D gene is possibly TRBD1 (5 bases). Germline values: CDR1 SGHAT, CDR2 FQNNGV. The CDR3 has 15 amino acids. V was clipped by 0 bases and J by 6 bases, with 12 bases between them. The chain's CDR3 is CASSLDYGGSQPQHF. The CDR3 nucleotides read TGTGCCAGCAGCTTAGATTACGGGGGGAGTCAGCCCCAGCATTTT.

This chain links TRBV11-3 with TRBJ2-1, with 9 bases aligning to TRBD2. The CDR3 runs 15 residues. Per germline, CDR1 SGHNT and CDR2 YENEEA. The junction had 3 bases not matched to a gene; V was cut back by 3 bases and J by 3 bases. CDR3 residues: CASSFGSGGYNEQFF. The CDR3 region has the DNA TGTGCCAGCAGCTTCGGTAGCGGGGGCTACAATGAGCAGTTCTTC.

The J gene is TRBJ1-2, the V gene TRBV6-4, with D perhaps TRBD1 (5 bases). V gave up 5 bases and J gave up 0 bases, with 13 bases separating them. The CDR3 is 15 amino acids. Germline V gives CDR1 MRHNA, CDR2 SNTAGT. In DNA, the CDR3 is TGTGCCAGCAGTCGAAACTGGGGCACTAACTATGGCTACACCTTC. It codes for CASSRNWGTNYGYTF.

The V and J genes are TRBV10-1 and TRBJ2-7, with 10 bases aligning to TRBD1. The CDR3 sequence is 13 residues long. In germline, CDR1 is WNHNN, CDR2 SYGVQD (reference sequence). Germline trimming cut 10 bases from V and 2 bases from J; bases unmatched to any gene: 5. The CDR3 nucleotides read TGCGCCACCAGCGGGACAGGGGCCTACGAGCAGTACTTC. It translates to CATSGTGAYEQYF.

The chain carries TRBV29-1 and TRBJ1-2, with TRBD1 identical over 9 bases. Trimming took 3 bases from V and 7 from J; bases not matched to a gene: 6. The germline V gene encodes CDR1 SQVTM and CDR2 ANQGSEA. This CDR3 is built from 13 residues. The CDR3 sequence is CSVEGQGSRGYTF. The CDR3 coding sequence is TGCAGCGTTGAGGGACAGGGATCTCGTGGCTACACCTTC.

This clone was seen only a few times. This rearrangement joins TRBV2 to TRBJ2-4; 12 positions match TRBD2. The junction had 11 bases not matched to a gene; V was cut back by 4 bases and J by 7 bases. The germline CDR1 and CDR2 sequences are SNHLY and FYNNEI. The CDR3 extends over 17 amino acids. CDR3 DNA: TGTGCCAGCAGTGGAATCGCTAGCGGGGGGGCCAGGAACATTCAGTACTTC. It is translated as CASSGIASGGARNIQYF.

The chain uses TRBV6-1 and TRBJ2-1; 8 bases are shared with TRBD2. Germline values: CDR1 MNHNS, CDR2 SASEGT. CDR3 length: 15 amino acids. V trimming: 4 bases; J trimming: 5 bases; junction bases outside the gene matches: 7. The CDR3 bases are TGTGCCAGCAGTGGTCGGGGGGGGGCCAACAATGAGCAGTTCTTC. Amino acid sequence: CASSGRGGANNEQFF.

The V and J genes are TRBV27 and TRBJ2-7; D call uncertain. Germline V gene sequence: CDR1 MNHEY, CDR2 SMNVEV (reference sequence). This CDR3 is built from 13 residues. Trimming pared 4 bases from V and 7 bases from J, leaving 14 bases between. CDR3 nucleotide sequence: TGTGCCAGCAGTTCCGCCCCTTTCTGGGAGCAGTACTTC. Protein: CASSSAPFWEQYF.